A single sample is the source of the 15 T cell receptor beta chains below, sequenced in a study of shared clonotypes between healthy human individuals. TCRdb keeps only in-frame clones here, not all; method: immunoSEQ multiplex PCR. There are 2 million to 3 million clones in the sample; roughly 93% occur only once, and about 0.38% lies in the top ten. The specimen sequenced was naive CD4+ T cells from PBMCs. Subset indicated: CD45RA+ positively selected. These receptors all stem from a man in his late teens or twenties in good health. Some clones in this sample may be carry-over from other donors' samples.

This clone has just one count. V is TRBV27 and J is TRBJ2-3, with 14 bases matching TRBD2. The V gene's germline CDR1 is MNHEY and CDR2 SMNVEV (reference sequence). The V and J ends lost 5 bases and 5 bases, in that order; junction bases with no gene match: 9. The CDR3 loop spans 17 amino acids. DNA of the CDR3: TGTGCCAGCAGTGCAACCCCGGGACTAGCGGGAGTAGATACGCAGTATTTT. This encodes CASSATPGLAGVDTQYF.

The chain is built from TRBV9 and TRBJ2-1, with 12 bases aligning to TRBD1. Germline V lookup: CDR1 SGDLS, CDR2 YYNGEE. This CDR3 has 16 residues. V dropped 3 bases and J dropped 6; count of bases not matched to a gene: 7. The CDR3 loop reads CASSEGTGGSRNEQFF. The CDR3, as DNA: TGTGCCAGCAGCGAAGGGACAGGGGGCAGTCGCAATGAGCAGTTCTTC.

This chain links TRBV30 with TRBJ2-3; possibly TRBD2 for D (6 bases). With 5 bases removed from V and 0 bases from J, the gap between germline ends came to 15 bases. There are 15 residues in the CDR3. CDR1 GTSNPN and CDR2 SVGIG come from the germline V gene (reference sequence). CDR3 DNA sequence: TGTGCCTGGGAGGGGCGGGAAACTAGCACAGATACGCAGTATTTT. Protein: CAWEGRETSTDTQYF.

The chain links TRBV7-2 to TRBJ1-5; D ambiguous. CDR3 length equals 16 residues. Germline V gene sequence: CDR1 SGHTA, CDR2 FQGNSA. Trimming stripped 1 base from V and 1 base from J, with 11 bases between. The CDR3 loop reads CASSLESAGSNQPQHF. Here the CDR3 DNA reads TGTGCCAGCAGCTTAGAGTCGGCTGGGAGCAATCAGCCCCAGCATTTT.

This chain joins TRBV6-6 and TRBJ2-1, with D perhaps assigned TRBD1 or TRBD2 (6 bases each). Trimming left V 2 bases short and J 12 bases short, with 14 bases between. The germline V gene has CDR1 MNHNY and CDR2 SVGAGI (reference sequence). The CDR3 totals 13 residues. CDR3 in DNA: TGTGCCAGCAGTTACGGGGGCGGGGTCGCGCAGTTCTTC. It codes for CASSYGGGVAQFF.

This chain joins TRBV18 and TRBJ1-1, with 9 bases aligning to TRBD1. With 2 bases clipped from V and 1 base from J, the junction kept 11 bases outside the gene matches. Germline V gene sequence: CDR1 KGHSH, CDR2 LQKENI. The CDR3 loop spans 18 amino acids. DNA of the CDR3: TGTGCCAGCTCACCATATCTCGTGGGACAGGGAGGGAACACTGAAGCTTTCTTT. It encodes CASSPYLVGQGGNTEAFF.

The chain recombines TRBV28 with TRBJ2-7; 8 bases match TRBD1. This CDR3 contains 13 residues. Germline V gene sequence: CDR1 MDHEN, CDR2 SYDVKM. Trimming cost V 8 bases and J 6 bases; bases outside gene matches: 9. The CDR3 DNA reads TGTGCCAGCCGTCGGACAGGGAGAGGCGAGCAGTACTTC. Translation: CASRRTGRGEQYF.

The rearrangement uses TRBV5-8 and TRBJ2-7, with a weak D call TRBD2 (5 bases). The V end lost 2 bases, the J end lost 2 bases, and 17 bases lay between the germline ends. Germline V CDR1 and CDR2: SGHTS, YDEGEE. There are 16 residues in the CDR3. CDR3: CASSFFTGNDAYEQYF. CDR3 sequence (DNA): TGTGCCAGCAGCTTTTTCACGGGAAACGACGCCTACGAGCAGTACTTC.

The gene calls are TRBV19 and TRBJ2-7; D is unresolved. CDR3 length equals 13 residues. Trimming removed 3 bases from V and 5 bases from J, with 11 bases in between. Germline V gene lookup returns CDR1 LNHDA and CDR2 SQIVND (reference sequence). DNA of the CDR3: TGTGCCAGTAGTATTACTCCGCCGGACGAGCAGTACTTC. It encodes CASSITPPDEQYF.

The chain carries TRBV5-5 and TRBJ2-3, with TRBD2 as a possible D gene (6 bases). Trimming shortened V by 2 bases and J by 2 bases, and 24 bases separated the two germline ends. Germline values: CDR1 SGHKS, CDR2 YYEKEE (reference sequence). The CDR3 spans 19 residues. In nucleotides, the CDR3 is TGTGCCAGCAGCTTTGTGGGACTCCCTAACCAGGAATACACAGATACGCAGTATTTT. Its translation: CASSFVGLPNQEYTDTQYF. The full variable domain, with the rest looked up from reference TRBV5-5 and TRBJ2-3, is DAGVTQSPTHLIKTRGQQVTLRCSPISGHKSVSWYQQVLGQGPQFIFQYYEKEERGRGNFPDRFSARQFPNYSSELNVNALLLGDSALYLCASSFVGLPNQEYTDTQYFGPGTRLTVL.

The chain uses TRBV12-2 and TRBJ2-1; the DNA was not compared with TRBD2, the D call given in the table. TRBV12-2 is marked as a pseudogene. This CDR3 spans 16 amino acids. CDR3 amino acids: CASRLKTSDDYNEQFF. In DNA form, the CDR3 reads TGTGCAAGTCGCTTAAAGACTAGCGATGATTACAATGAGCAGTTCTTC.

The chain links TRBV2 to TRBJ2-5, with D tentatively TRBD2 (6 bases). The CDR3 totals 13 residues. Trimming left V 6 bases short and J 4 bases short, with 12 bases between. Germline assignment: CDR1 SNHLY and CDR2 FYNNEI. CDR3 nucleotide sequence: TGTGCCAGCAGCCGACTAGTTGGAGAGACCCAGTACTTC. Its translation is CASSRLVGETQYF.

The CDR3: CASSRIPTESSYNEQFF. The CDR3 DNA reads as TGCGCCAGCAGCCGGATCCCGACAGAGAGCTCCTACAATGAGCAGTTCTTC. This chain links TRBV4-1 with TRBJ2-1, with a possible D match to TRBD1 (5 bases). Germline-derived CDR1 and CDR2 are MGHRA and YSYEKL. The CDR3 spans 17 residues. V was clipped by 4 bases and J by 0 bases, with 16 bases between them.

This clone was seen once. CDR3 DNA sequence: TGCGCCAGCAGCCCGGGACAGGGTGTTGACTATGGCTACACCTTC. Protein product: CASSPGQGVDYGYTF. The J gene is TRBJ1-2, the V gene TRBV5-1; TRBD1 matches 9 bases. The trim removed 4 bases at V and 3 bases at J, leaving 7 bases unmatched. This CDR3 has 15 residues. From germline, CDR1 is SGHRS and CDR2 YFSETQ.

J is TRBJ1-3 and V is TRBV6-1, with TRBD1 as a possible D gene (6 bases). The CDR3 is 15 amino acids. The germline V gene has CDR1 MNHNS and CDR2 SASEGT. The germline V and J ends were trimmed by 1 base and 2 bases, with 9 bases remaining between them. CDR3 loop: CASSEGPGAGNTIYF. The CDR3 nucleotides read TGTGCCAGCAGTGAAGGGCCAGGGGCTGGAAACACCATATATTTT.